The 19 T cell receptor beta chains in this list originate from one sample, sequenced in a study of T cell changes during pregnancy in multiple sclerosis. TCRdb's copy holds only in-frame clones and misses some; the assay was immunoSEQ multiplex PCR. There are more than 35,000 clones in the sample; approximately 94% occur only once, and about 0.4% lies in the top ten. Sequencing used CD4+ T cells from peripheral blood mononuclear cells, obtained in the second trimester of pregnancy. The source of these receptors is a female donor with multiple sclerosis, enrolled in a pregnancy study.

DNA of the CDR3: TGTGCCAGCAGGACAGGGCTGAACACTGAAGCTTTCTTT. Protein sequence: CASRTGLNTEAFF. This rearrangement joins TRBV7-2 to TRBJ1-1; TRBD1 aligns across 7 bases. V lost 6 bases to trimming and J lost 0 bases; unmatched junction nucleotides: 1. The CDR3 covers 13 residues. In germline, CDR1 is SGHTA, CDR2 FQGNSA.

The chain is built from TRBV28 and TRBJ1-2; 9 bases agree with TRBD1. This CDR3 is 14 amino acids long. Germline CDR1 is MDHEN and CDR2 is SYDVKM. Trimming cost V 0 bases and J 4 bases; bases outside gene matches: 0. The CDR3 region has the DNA TGTGCCAGCAGTTTATGGACAGGGGGCTATGGCTACACCTTC. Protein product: CASSLWTGGYGYTF.

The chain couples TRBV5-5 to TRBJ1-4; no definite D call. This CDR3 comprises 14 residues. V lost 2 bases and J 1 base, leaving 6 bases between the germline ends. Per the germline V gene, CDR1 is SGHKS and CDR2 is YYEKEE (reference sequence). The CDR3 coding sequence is TGTGCCAGCAGCTTCCCGGGAACTAATGAAAAACTGTTTTTT. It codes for CASSFPGTNEKLFF.

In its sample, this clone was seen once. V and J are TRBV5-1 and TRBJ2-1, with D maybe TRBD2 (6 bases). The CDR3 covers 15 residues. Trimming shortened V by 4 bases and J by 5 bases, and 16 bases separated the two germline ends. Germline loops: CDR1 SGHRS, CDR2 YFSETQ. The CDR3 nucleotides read TGCGCCAGCAGCGTCGTGGGACTTACTAACAATGAGCAGTTCTTC. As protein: CASSVVGLTNNEQFF.

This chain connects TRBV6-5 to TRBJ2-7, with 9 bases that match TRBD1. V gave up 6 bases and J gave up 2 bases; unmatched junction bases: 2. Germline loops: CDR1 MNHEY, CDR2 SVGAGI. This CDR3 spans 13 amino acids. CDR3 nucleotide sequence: TGTGCCAGCAGACGACAGGGGGCCTACGAGCAGTACTTC. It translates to CASRRQGAYEQYF.

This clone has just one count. CDR3 sequence (DNA): TGTGCCAGCAGAGGTGGGGAAGGGGACAGGGGCATCGGTGGCTACACCTTC. Translated, it gives CASRGGEGDRGIGGYTF. V is TRBV7-9 and J is TRBJ1-2; 10 bases match TRBD1. Germline lookup yields CDR1 SEHNR and CDR2 FQNEAQ (reference sequence). The ends lost 6 bases at V and 7 bases at J; junction bases unmatched: 17. CDR3 length: 17 residues.

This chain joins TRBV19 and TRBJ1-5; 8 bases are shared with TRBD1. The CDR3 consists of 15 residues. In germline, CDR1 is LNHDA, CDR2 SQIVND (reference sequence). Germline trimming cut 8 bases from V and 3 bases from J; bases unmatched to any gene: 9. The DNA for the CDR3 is TGTGCCAGTGGGCCGGACAGGGAGCCCAATCAGCCCCAGCATTTT. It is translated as CASGPDREPNQPQHF.

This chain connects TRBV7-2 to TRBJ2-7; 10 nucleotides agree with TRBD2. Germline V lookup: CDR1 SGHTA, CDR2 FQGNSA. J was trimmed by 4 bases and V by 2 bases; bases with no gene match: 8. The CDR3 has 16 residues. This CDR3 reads CASSLTPLAGDYEQYF. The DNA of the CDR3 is TGTGCCAGCAGCTTAACTCCCCTAGCGGGGGATTACGAGCAGTACTTC. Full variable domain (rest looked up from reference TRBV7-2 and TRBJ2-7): GAGVSQSPSNKVTEKGKDVELRCDPISGHTALYWYRQSLGQGLEFLIYFQGNSAPDKSGLPSDRFSAERTGGSVSTLTIQRTQQEDSAVYLCASSLTPLAGDYEQYFGPGTRLTVT.

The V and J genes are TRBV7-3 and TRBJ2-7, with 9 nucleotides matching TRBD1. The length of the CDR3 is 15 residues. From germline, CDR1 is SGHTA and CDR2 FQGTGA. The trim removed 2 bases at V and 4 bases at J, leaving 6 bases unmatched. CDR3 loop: CASSLYRGREYEQYF. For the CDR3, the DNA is TGTGCCAGCAGCTTATACAGGGGGCGAGAGTACGAGCAGTACTTC.

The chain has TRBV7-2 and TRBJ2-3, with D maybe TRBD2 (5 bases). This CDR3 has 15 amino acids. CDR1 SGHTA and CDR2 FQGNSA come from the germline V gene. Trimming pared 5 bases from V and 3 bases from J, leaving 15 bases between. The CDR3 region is CASSKVSRGTDTQYF. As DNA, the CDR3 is TGTGCCAGCAGCAAAGTCAGTCGCGGGACAGATACGCAGTATTTT.

CDR3 sequence reads: CASSGTGSSYNEQFF. CDR3 DNA sequence: TGTGCCAGCAGTGGGACTGGGAGCTCCTACAATGAGCAGTTCTTC. The rearrangement joins TRBV2 to TRBJ2-1; D is perhaps TRBD2 (5 bases). V lost 4 bases and J lost 0, with 10 bases in between. The CDR3 consists of 15 residues. Germline CDR1 is SNHLY and CDR2 is FYNNEI. Together with reference TRBV2 and TRBJ2-1, the CDR3 gives the full variable domain: EPEVTQTPSHQVTQMGQEVILRCVPISNHLYFYWYRQILGQKVEFLVSFYNNEISEKSEIFDDQFSVERPDGSNFTLKIRSTKLEDSAMYFCASSGTGSSYNEQFFGPGTRLTVL.

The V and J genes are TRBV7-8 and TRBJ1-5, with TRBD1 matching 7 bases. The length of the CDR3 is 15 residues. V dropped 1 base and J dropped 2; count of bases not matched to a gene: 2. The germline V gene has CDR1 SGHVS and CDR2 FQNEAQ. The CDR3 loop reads CASSLVGTGNQPQHF. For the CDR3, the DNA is TGTGCCAGCAGCTTAGTTGGGACAGGCAATCAGCCCCAGCATTTT.

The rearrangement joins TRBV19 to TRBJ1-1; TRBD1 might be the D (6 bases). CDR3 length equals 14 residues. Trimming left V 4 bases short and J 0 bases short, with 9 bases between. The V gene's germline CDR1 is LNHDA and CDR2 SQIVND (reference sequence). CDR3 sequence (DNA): TGTGCCAGTAGTACCCGGACAGTGAACACTGAAGCTTTCTTT. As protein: CASSTRTVNTEAFF. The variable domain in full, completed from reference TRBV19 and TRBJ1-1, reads DGGITQSPKYLFRKEGQNVTLSCEQNLNHDAMYWYRQDPGQGLRLIYYSQIVNDFQKGDIAEGYSVSREKKESFPLTVTSAQKNPTAFYLCASSTRTVNTEAFFGQGTRLTVV.

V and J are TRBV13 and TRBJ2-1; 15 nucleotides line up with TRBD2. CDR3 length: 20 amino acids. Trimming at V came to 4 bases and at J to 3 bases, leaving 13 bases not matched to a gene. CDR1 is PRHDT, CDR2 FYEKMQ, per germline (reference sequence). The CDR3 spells CASSSYTRTSGRGVYNEQFF. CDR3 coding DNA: TGTGCCAGCAGCTCCTATACTAGGACTAGCGGGAGGGGGGTCTACAATGAGCAGTTCTTC.

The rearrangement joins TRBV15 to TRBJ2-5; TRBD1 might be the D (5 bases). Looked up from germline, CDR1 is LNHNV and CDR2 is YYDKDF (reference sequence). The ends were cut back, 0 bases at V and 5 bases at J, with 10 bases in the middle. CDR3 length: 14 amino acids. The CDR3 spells CATSRDRASETQYF. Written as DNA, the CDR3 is TGTGCCACCAGCAGAGACAGGGCGTCGGAGACCCAGTACTTC.

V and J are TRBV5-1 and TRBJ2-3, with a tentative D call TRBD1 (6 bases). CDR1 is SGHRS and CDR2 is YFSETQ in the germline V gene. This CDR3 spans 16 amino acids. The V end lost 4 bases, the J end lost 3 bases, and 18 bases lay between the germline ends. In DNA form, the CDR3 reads TGCGCCAGCAGCCCGGTGGTAGCAGGGGCGACAGATACGCAGTATTTT. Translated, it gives CASSPVVAGATDTQYF.

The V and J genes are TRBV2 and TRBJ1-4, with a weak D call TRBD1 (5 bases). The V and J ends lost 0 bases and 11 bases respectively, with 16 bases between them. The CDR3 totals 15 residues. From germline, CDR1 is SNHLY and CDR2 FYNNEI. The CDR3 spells CASSEADNRFGKLFF. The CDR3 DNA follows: TGTGCCAGCAGTGAAGCGGATAACAGGTTCGGGAAACTGTTTTTT.

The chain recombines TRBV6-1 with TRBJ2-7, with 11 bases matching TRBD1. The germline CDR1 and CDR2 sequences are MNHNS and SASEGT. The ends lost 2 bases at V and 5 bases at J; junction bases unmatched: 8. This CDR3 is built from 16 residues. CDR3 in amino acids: CASSERTGGAWNEQYF. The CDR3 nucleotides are TGTGCCAGCAGTGAAAGGACAGGGGGCGCGTGGAACGAGCAGTACTTC.

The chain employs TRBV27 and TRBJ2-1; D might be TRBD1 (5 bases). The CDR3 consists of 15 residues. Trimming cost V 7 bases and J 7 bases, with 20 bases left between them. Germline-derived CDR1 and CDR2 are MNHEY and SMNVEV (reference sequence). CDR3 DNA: TGTGCCAGCAACACCCCCCGGCAGGGTAGGAATGAGCAGTTCTTC. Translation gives CASNTPRQGRNEQFF.